The 23 T cell receptor beta chains listed next were all sequenced from one sample in a study of T cell responses to AZD1222 COVID-19 vaccine. Generated by immunoSEQ multiplex PCR, the TCRdb table keeps only in-frame clones and is missing some. The profile covers fewer than 130,000 clones, with about 88% appearing a single time and 1.6% taken by the ten largest. Here the sequenced sample was peripheral blood, taken on day 0 of AZD1222 vaccination. The receptors were sampled from an adult in good health.

This clone was observed a handful of times. This chain connects TRBV30 to TRBJ1-6; D remains ambiguous. CDR3 length: 14 amino acids. V lost 8 bases and J lost 8, with 19 bases in between. In germline, CDR1 is GTSNPN, CDR2 SVGIG (reference sequence). The CDR3 loop reads CAGKAAGFDSPLHF. The CDR3 DNA is TGTGCCGGTAAGGCAGCGGGATTTGATTCACCCCTCCACTTT. Full variable domain (rest looked up from reference TRBV30 and TRBJ1-6): SQTIHQWPATLVQPVGSPLSLECTVEGTSNPNLYWYRQAAGRGLQLLFYSVGIGQISSEVPQNLSASRPQDRQFILSSKKLLLSDSGFYLCAGKAAGFDSPLHFGNGTRLTVT.

CDR3 residues: CAWSKNGINSPLHF. Here the CDR3 DNA reads TGTGCCTGGAGTAAAAACGGGATTAATTCACCCCTCCACTTT. V usage is TRBV30 and J usage is TRBJ1-6; D gene ambiguous. Germline values: CDR1 GTSNPN, CDR2 SVGIG (reference sequence). The CDR3 extends over 14 amino acids. V lost 2 bases and J lost 6, with 11 bases in between.

The rearrangement links TRBV11-2 to TRBJ1-1; tentative D call: TRBD1 (6 bases). V lost 4 bases to trimming and J lost 5 bases, with 14 bases between them. CDR1 SGHAT and CDR2 FQNNGV come from the germline V gene. CDR3 size: 14 residues. The CDR3 DNA follows: TGTGCCAGCAGCTCACATACAGGGTGGACTGAAGCTTTCTTT. The encoded protein is CASSSHTGWTEAFF.

The V gene is TRBV11-2, the J gene TRBJ2-1, with TRBD2 matching 11 bases. The trim removed 5 bases at V and 4 bases at J, leaving 4 bases unmatched. The CDR3 sequence is 15 residues long. In germline, CDR1 is SGHAT, CDR2 FQNNGV. The CDR3 coding sequence is TGTGCCAGCAGCGGACTAGCGGGCCGTTACAATGAGCAGTTCTTC. This translates into CASSGLAGRYNEQFF.

This chain uses TRBV9 with TRBJ1-1, with TRBD1 matching over 7 bases. The CDR3 contains 14 residues. J gave up 4 bases and V 3 bases, and 6 bases lay outside the gene matches. The germline CDR1 and CDR2 sequences are SGDLS and YYNGEE. The CDR3 DNA is TGTGCCAGCAGCGCCCACAGGGGTGGCACTGAAGCTTTCTTT. Translated, it gives CASSAHRGGTEAFF.

This clone showed up just once. This chain uses TRBV27 with TRBJ2-7, with 11 bases fitting TRBD1. The CDR3 consists of 14 residues. The germline gives CDR1 MNHEY, CDR2 SMNVEV (reference sequence). Trimming cost V 4 bases and J 4 bases; bases outside gene matches: 3. CDR3 sequence: CASSWGTGGYEQYF. The CDR3 DNA reads TGTGCCAGCAGTTGGGGGACAGGGGGTTACGAGCAGTACTTC.

This clone was seen a handful of times. Here the CDR3 reads CASSVYAYEQYF. The CDR3 DNA follows: TGTGCCAGCAGTGTATATGCCTACGAGCAGTACTTC. The chain links TRBV2 to TRBJ2-7; no reliable D call. Per the germline V gene, CDR1 is SNHLY and CDR2 is FYNNEI. Trimming cost V 4 bases and J 2 bases, with 6 bases left between them. The CDR3 runs to 12 residues.

The chain employs TRBV18 and TRBJ2-7; perhaps TRBD2 as D (5 bases). Germline loops: CDR1 KGHSH, CDR2 LQKENI. V lost 6 bases, J lost 3 bases, and 18 bases lay in between. This CDR3 has 15 amino acids. In nucleotides, the CDR3 is TGTGCCAGCTCCTCACCTAGCTCACTGAGCTACGAGCAGTACTTC. Translation: CASSSPSSLSYEQYF.

This rearrangement joins TRBV24-1 to TRBJ2-2; 12 positions match TRBD2. Germline lookup yields CDR1 KGHDR and CDR2 SFDVKD. This CDR3 contains 16 residues. V gave up 3 bases and J gave up 5 bases; unmatched junction bases: 3. This CDR3 reads CATSDTTSGRTGELFF. In nucleotides, the CDR3 is TGTGCCACCAGTGATACAACTAGCGGGAGGACCGGGGAGCTGTTTTTT.

The gene calls are TRBV18 and TRBJ2-7; unclear D gene. V was clipped by 6 bases and J by 1 base, with 10 bases between them. The length of the CDR3 is 13 residues. Germline CDR1 KGHSH, CDR2 LQKENI. The CDR3 sequence: CASSLGPSYEQYF. CDR3 in DNA: TGTGCCAGCTCCCTAGGGCCGTCCTACGAGCAGTACTTC.

J is TRBJ1-1 and V is TRBV6-5, with TRBD1 matching over 8 bases. V gave up 8 bases and J gave up 4 bases; unmatched junction bases: 12. Germline values: CDR1 MNHEY, CDR2 SVGAGI. The CDR3 is 15 residues long. This CDR3 reads CASDPRGQGPTEAFF. DNA for the CDR3: TGTGCCAGCGATCCACGAGGACAGGGACCCACTGAAGCTTTCTTT.

The chain combines TRBV7-9 with TRBJ1-4; D gene uncertain. Germline assignment: CDR1 SEHNR and CDR2 FQNEAQ (reference sequence). This CDR3 contains 15 residues. V lost 1 base and J lost 8, with 14 bases in between. CDR3: CASSLGQMNLEKLFF. Written as DNA, the CDR3 is TGTGCCAGCAGCTTAGGCCAGATGAATTTGGAAAAACTGTTTTTT. Variable domain in full (rest from reference TRBV7-9 and TRBJ1-4): DTGVSQNPRHKITKRGQNVTFRCDPISEHNRLYWYRQTLGQGPEFLTYFQNEAQLEKSRLLSDRFSAERPKGSFSTLEIQRTEQGDSAMYLCASSLGQMNLEKLFFGSGTQLSVL.

The J gene is TRBJ1-1, the V gene TRBV18; 7 bases map to TRBD1. J lost 0 bases, V lost 2 bases, and 9 bases had no gene match. The CDR3 is 17 amino acids. Per germline, CDR1 KGHSH and CDR2 LQKENI. CDR3 DNA: TGTGCCAGCTCACCAGCCCGGACAGGAGGATTGAACACTGAAGCTTTCTTT. Translation gives CASSPARTGGLNTEAFF.

V gene TRBV7-2 combines with J gene TRBJ1-2; the D gene is possibly TRBD1 (5 bases). Trimming shortened V by 1 base and J by 8 bases, and 17 bases separated the two germline ends. The CDR3 runs 15 residues. Germline assignment: CDR1 SGHTA and CDR2 FQGNSA. The CDR3 DNA sequence: TGTGCCAGCAGCTTAGGTAGTAGGCAGGGAGGAGGCTACACCTTC. Translating it yields CASSLGSRQGGGYTF. Full variable domain (outside the CDR3, taken from reference TRBV7-2 and TRBJ1-2): GAGVSQSPSNKVTEKGKDVELRCDPISGHTALYWYRQSLGQGLEFLIYFQGNSAPDKSGLPSDRFSAERTGGSVSTLTIQRTQQEDSAVYLCASSLGSRQGGGYTFGSGTRLTVV.

V usage is TRBV3-1 (or the pseudogene TRBV3-2) and J usage is TRBJ1-5; D call uncertain. The V gene lost 0 bases and the J gene lost 7 bases, with 13 bases spanning the gap. The CDR3 has 15 residues. Germline values: CDR1 LGHDT, CDR2 YNNKEL (reference sequence). The CDR3 protein is CASSQDPQASQPQHF. Here the CDR3 DNA reads TGTGCCAGCAGCCAAGATCCCCAGGCCAGCCAGCCCCAGCATTTT.

The chain recombines TRBV18 with TRBJ2-1; maybe TRBD2 (6 bases). CDR1 KGHSH and CDR2 LQKENI come from the germline V gene. V gave up 6 bases and J gave up 7 bases, with 25 bases separating them. The CDR3 is made up of 17 amino acids. The CDR3 region has the DNA TGTGCCAGCTCTCCAGGACTGGTGGGGGGTACAAGGAATGAGCAGTTCTTC. As protein: CASSPGLVGGTRNEQFF.

This clone was seen more than once but under ten times. This chain links TRBV7-9 with TRBJ1-1, with 7 bases lining up with TRBD1. CDR1 and CDR2 (germline): SEHNR, FQNEAQ (reference sequence). This CDR3 contains 17 residues. The junction had 14 bases not matched to a gene; V was cut back by 1 base and J by 6 bases. The CDR3 DNA reads TGTGCCAGCAGCTTAGACGTTTTTGGCAGGGGGTTTTCTGAAGCTTTCTTT. Protein product: CASSLDVFGRGFSEAFF.

V and J are TRBV12-3 or TRBV12-4 and TRBJ1-5, with a tentative D call TRBD1 (6 bases). The CDR3 totals 13 residues. V lost 4 bases, J lost 5 bases, and 9 bases lay in between. This CDR3 reads CASSSNRDQPQHF. CDR3 DNA: TGTGCCAGCAGTTCCAACAGGGATCAGCCCCAGCATTTT.

The gene calls are TRBV5-6 and TRBJ1-1; D possibly corresponds to TRBD1 (6 bases). Trimming pared 2 bases from V and 1 base from J, leaving 9 bases between. Germline-derived CDR1 and CDR2 are SGHDT and YYEEEE. The CDR3 spans 14 residues. The CDR3: CASSFGQPNTEAFF. The CDR3 region has the DNA TGTGCCAGCAGCTTTGGACAGCCGAACACTGAAGCTTTCTTT.

The chain uses TRBV5-1 and TRBJ1-5; TRBD1 might be the D (5 bases). Trimming took off 2 bases at V and 3 bases at J, with 12 bases between the two ends. Germline V gene sequence: CDR1 SGHRS, CDR2 YFSETQ. The CDR3 has 15 amino acids. The CDR3 DNA reads TGCGCCAGCAGCTTAGGGGCAGAGATCAATCAGCCCCAGCATTTT. Its translation is CASSLGAEINQPQHF.

The genes are TRBV19 and TRBJ1-2; TRBD1 is a possible D gene (5 bases). V gave up 5 bases and J gave up 13 bases, with 23 bases separating them. The germline V gene encodes CDR1 LNHDA and CDR2 SQIVND (reference sequence). The CDR3 totals 14 residues. CDR3 DNA: TGTGCCAGTAGTGATGGCGACAGCCGCCCTAGAGTCACCTTC. Translated: CASSDGDSRPRVTF.

J is TRBJ2-2 and V is TRBV9, with 12 positions matching TRBD2. Per the germline V gene, CDR1 is SGDLS and CDR2 is YYNGEE. This CDR3 spans 18 amino acids. V dropped 0 bases and J dropped 2; count of bases not matched to a gene: 5. The CDR3 region is CASSVVSGLAGNTGELFF. The CDR3 nucleotides read TGTGCCAGCAGCGTAGTAAGTGGACTAGCGGGAAACACCGGGGAGCTGTTTTTT.

The chain carries TRBV7-9 and TRBJ2-7; no definite D call. This CDR3 has 14 amino acids. Germline V lookup: CDR1 SEHNR, CDR2 FQNEAQ (reference sequence). V was pared by 1 base and J by 2 bases, with 9 bases between. The CDR3 coding sequence is TGTGCCAGCAGCTTAGAGGGAAAGACCTACGAGCAGTACTTC. The encoded protein is CASSLEGKTYEQYF.